Shown below are 7 T cell receptor beta chains from a single sample sequenced in a study of blood T cell repertoires in COVID-19. Some clones are missing from TCRdb's copy, which holds only in-frame ones; the method was immunoSEQ multiplex PCR. This sample has some 69,000 clones; roughly 84% occur once, and the top ten carry approximately 2.5%. The material sequenced was peripheral blood. The source of these receptors is a man older than 75 with active or convalescent COVID-19.

The rearrangement joins TRBV2 to TRBJ2-3; perhaps TRBD2 as D (6 bases). Trimming removed 1 base from V and 0 bases from J, with 11 bases in between. Germline loops: CDR1 SNHLY, CDR2 FYNNEI. The CDR3 extends over 16 amino acids. CDR3 residues: CASSEGVGRSTDTQYF. The CDR3 region has the DNA TGTGCCAGCAGTGAAGGCGTGGGGAGGAGCACAGATACGCAGTATTTT.

This clone was picked up one time. The chain's CDR3 is CASRPGTGTPGTQYF. The CDR3 nucleotides are TGTGCCAGCAGACCCGGGACAGGGACCCCAGGGACCCAGTACTTC. The chain combines TRBV27 with TRBJ2-5; 9 nucleotides align to TRBD1. The CDR3 spans 15 residues. The germline V gene encodes CDR1 MNHEY and CDR2 SMNVEV (reference sequence). V lost 6 bases and J lost 7; bases outside the gene matches: 12.

V and J are TRBV15 and TRBJ1-2, with D possibly matching TRBD1 (6 bases). The CDR3 has 14 amino acids. The V gene's germline CDR1 is LNHNV and CDR2 YYDKDF (reference sequence). V was pared by 0 bases and J by 8 bases, with 13 bases between. CDR3 protein: CATSRERDNGGYTF. The CDR3 nucleotides are TGTGCCACCAGCAGAGAACGGGACAATGGGGGCTACACCTTC.

V usage is TRBV7-2 and J usage is TRBJ1-5; 9 nucleotides align to TRBD1. There are 15 residues in the CDR3. With V trimmed by 5 bases and J by 7 bases, 9 bases remained unmatched. CDR1 and CDR2 (germline): SGHTA, FQGNSA. The CDR3 loop is CASSREGQGRQPQHF. For the CDR3, the DNA is TGTGCCAGCAGCCGGGAGGGACAGGGTCGACAGCCCCAGCATTTT. Complete variable domain (other parts from reference TRBV7-2 and TRBJ1-5): GAGVSQSPSNKVTEKGKDVELRCDPISGHTALYWYRQSLGQGLEFLIYFQGNSAPDKSGLPSDRFSAERTGGSVSTLTIQRTQQEDSAVYLCASSREGQGRQPQHFGDGTRLSIL.

The J gene is TRBJ1-4, the V gene TRBV4-1, with a tentative D call TRBD1 (5 bases). The ends were cut back, 2 bases at V and 5 bases at J, with 12 bases in the middle. The CDR3 contains 15 residues. Looked up from germline, CDR1 is MGHRA and CDR2 is YSYEKL. CDR3 in amino acids: CASSQHGQPNEKLFF. As DNA, the CDR3 is TGCGCCAGCAGCCAACACGGACAACCAAATGAAAAACTGTTTTTT.

The chain combines TRBV4-1 with TRBJ1-2; possible D gene TRBD1, 6 bases. Germline values: CDR1 MGHRA, CDR2 YSYEKL. The CDR3 is 12 amino acids. V was cut by 4 bases and J by 13 bases, with 16 bases left in between. The DNA of the CDR3 is TGCGCCAGCAGCCGTGGCGAAGGGGGAGTCACCTTC. Translation: CASSRGEGGVTF.

V is TRBV5-1 and J is TRBJ2-7, with a possible D match to TRBD1 (5 bases). The CDR3 sequence is 15 residues long. CDR1 is SGHRS and CDR2 is YFSETQ in the germline V gene. The germline V and J ends were trimmed by 1 base and 1 base, with 12 bases remaining between them. The CDR3 DNA reads as TGCGCCAGCAGCTTGCAGGGTTCATCTTCCTACGAGCAGTACTTC. Translated, it gives CASSLQGSSSYEQYF. Full variable domain (outside the CDR3, taken from reference TRBV5-1 and TRBJ2-7): KAGVTQTPRYLIKTRGQQVTLSCSPISGHRSVSWYQQTPGQGLQFLFEYFSETQRNKGNFPGRFSGRQFSNSRSEMNVSTLELGDSALYLCASSLQGSSSYEQYFGPGTRLTVT.